The 25 T cell receptor beta chains below come from one sample, sequenced in a study of T cell changes during pregnancy in multiple sclerosis (dated by TCRdb to between 2019 and 2020). Receptors were amplified or captured by the immunoSEQ multiplex PCR assay. What TCRdb holds here is the immuneACCESS table cut down to in-frame rearrangements. Part of the clones is not present; checked against another copy, under half of the missing clones reflect an unresolved V gene, and the others are unexplained. The sample contains roughly 80,000 clones, about 90% of them found a single time. About 2.8% of the sample is held by the ten biggest clonotypes. Sample: peripheral blood, taken before pregnancy. All receptors derive from a female donor with multiple sclerosis, enrolled in a pregnancy study.

V and J are TRBV14 and TRBJ2-7; weak D call: TRBD2 (5 bases). Germline CDR1 and CDR2: SGHDN and FVKESK. The CDR3 totals 15 residues. Trimming left V 3 bases short and J 3 bases short, with 15 bases between. The DNA for the CDR3 is TGTGCCAGCAGCCAGTCCCGGGATCCAGACTACGAGCAGTACTTC. It codes for CASSQSRDPDYEQYF.

The chain combines TRBV28 with TRBJ2-5; the D gene is possibly TRBD2 (6 bases). Germline V CDR1 and CDR2: MDHEN, SYDVKM. The CDR3 extends over 15 amino acids. Trimming removed 3 bases from V and 2 bases from J, with 13 bases in between. The CDR3 DNA reads as TGTGCCAGCAGTTTCCGGGCAGGGAGGCAAGAGACCCAGTACTTC. It yields the protein CASSFRAGRQETQYF.

This rearrangement joins TRBV11-2 to TRBJ2-7, with TRBD1 matching over 7 bases. The germline V gene has CDR1 SGHAT and CDR2 FQNNGV. Losses at the gene ends were 8 bases for V and 3 bases for J; bases not matched to a gene: 13. The CDR3 covers 15 residues. The CDR3 reads CASRNPRDRFYEQYF. In nucleotides, the CDR3 is TGTGCCAGCCGAAACCCCCGGGACAGATTCTACGAGCAGTACTTC.

The rearrangement uses TRBV28 and TRBJ1-2; possibly TRBD1 for D (6 bases). V shed 5 bases and J shed 4 bases, with 14 bases lying between them. This CDR3 comprises 14 residues. The V gene's germline CDR1 is MDHEN and CDR2 SYDVKM. The CDR3 nucleotides read TGTGCCAGCAGTGCCACAGGGTGGGGCTATGGCTACACCTTC. Protein sequence: CASSATGWGYGYTF.

This clone has only one observation. This chain links TRBV7-6 with TRBJ1-1; 8 bases are shared with TRBD1. The CDR3 sequence is 14 residues long. Germline-derived CDR1 and CDR2 are SGHVS and FNYEAQ. With V trimmed by 6 bases and J by 6 bases, 9 bases remained unmatched. The CDR3 DNA reads as TGTGCCAGCAGTTCCCTCAGGGGGCAGGCTGAAGCTTTCTTT. Translated: CASSSLRGQAEAFF.

Only one count was recorded for this clone. The V call is TRBV5-6, the J call TRBJ2-1; 9 bases map to TRBD2. The germline CDR1 and CDR2 sequences are SGHDT and YYEEEE. Unmatched junction bases numbered 7, after V lost 1 base and J lost 5 bases. CDR3 length equals 16 residues. The CDR3 here is CASSLFASGVNNEQFF. CDR3 nucleotide sequence: TGTGCCAGCAGCTTGTTTGCTAGCGGGGTGAACAATGAGCAGTTCTTC.

For the CDR3, the DNA is TGTGCCAGCTCACCGTTCGAGTCGGAGACCCAGTACTTC. Its translation is CASSPFESETQYF. The genes are TRBV18 and TRBJ2-5; unclear D gene. The germline gives CDR1 KGHSH, CDR2 LQKENI. This CDR3 region has 13 residues. V lost 3 bases and J lost 5, with 10 bases in between.

V gene TRBV7-2 combines with J gene TRBJ2-7, with 8 bases aligning to TRBD2. This CDR3 has 15 amino acids. V lost 5 bases, J lost 2 bases, and 8 bases stayed unmatched. Germline V gives CDR1 SGHTA, CDR2 FQGNSA. Here the CDR3 DNA reads TGTGCCAGCAGCATCAGAGCGGGAGATACCTACGAGCAGTACTTC. Protein product: CASSIRAGDTYEQYF. Looking up the rest from reference TRBV7-2 and TRBJ2-7 gives the full variable domain: GAGVSQSPSNKVTEKGKDVELRCDPISGHTALYWYRQSLGQGLEFLIYFQGNSAPDKSGLPSDRFSAERTGGSVSTLTIQRTQQEDSAVYLCASSIRAGDTYEQYFGPGTRLTVT.

This rearrangement joins TRBV19 to TRBJ1-5; 8 bases line up with TRBD1. CDR1 is LNHDA, CDR2 SQIVND, per germline (reference sequence). V was pared by 5 bases and J by 2 bases, with 11 bases of the junction left unmatched. CDR3 length: 17 residues. CDR3: CASSASGGASGNQPQHF. CDR3 nucleotide sequence: TGTGCCAGTAGTGCCTCAGGGGGCGCGTCTGGCAATCAGCCCCAGCATTTT.

The rearrangement uses TRBV6-1 and TRBJ2-7, with TRBD1 matching 8 bases. Unmatched junction bases numbered 9, after V lost 2 bases and J lost 6 bases. The CDR3 is 15 amino acids. CDR1 is MNHNS, CDR2 SASEGT, per germline. The CDR3: CASSENWTGPSEQYF. The CDR3 DNA reads as TGTGCCAGCAGTGAAAATTGGACAGGGCCGAGCGAGCAGTACTTC.

The chain combines TRBV6-5 with TRBJ1-5; 8 nucleotides line up with TRBD1. Germline-derived CDR1 and CDR2 are MNHEY and SVGAGI. Trimming took 6 bases from V and 5 from J; bases not matched to a gene: 6. This CDR3 comprises 14 residues. CDR3 loop: CASSPRQGYQPQHF. The CDR3 bases are TGTGCCAGCAGCCCCAGACAGGGGTATCAGCCCCAGCATTTT.

This clone has a single count. V usage is TRBV19 and J usage is TRBJ2-7, with D maybe TRBD2 (6 bases). Deletions cut 10 bases from V and 3 bases from J, with 13 bases between. The germline CDR1 and CDR2 sequences are LNHDA and SQIVND (reference sequence). The CDR3 has 12 amino acids. The CDR3 DNA sequence: TGTGCCACCAGGGACTCTTACTACGAGCAGTACTTC. It encodes CATRDSYYEQYF.

The CDR3 DNA reads as TGTGCCAGCAGCTTGGGTCTCTACGAGCAGTACTTC. Residues: CASSLGLYEQYF. V is TRBV5-4 and J is TRBJ2-7, with D uncertain. Deletions cut 0 bases from V and 3 bases from J, with 4 bases between. Germline V gene data show CDR1 as SGHNT and CDR2 as YYREEE (reference sequence). The CDR3 is 12 residues long.

CDR3 residues: CASSSTDGATNEKLFF. The CDR3 DNA reads TGTGCCAGCAGTTCCACCGACGGAGCAACTAATGAAAAACTGTTTTTT. The chain is built from TRBV28 and TRBJ1-4; D not certain. Germline values: CDR1 MDHEN, CDR2 SYDVKM. The CDR3 has 16 amino acids. Trimming stripped 4 bases from V and 0 bases from J, with 12 bases between.

The chain combines TRBV27 with TRBJ2-3; maybe TRBD1 (5 bases). The length of the CDR3 is 12 residues. Germline values: CDR1 MNHEY, CDR2 SMNVEV (reference sequence). V lost 3 bases and J 9 bases, leaving 10 bases between the germline ends. The CDR3 region has the DNA TGTGCCAGCAGTTTTGGGGCTGGGACGCAGTATTTT. Protein product: CASSFGAGTQYF.

The V gene is TRBV7-6, the J gene TRBJ2-7; 8 nucleotides line up with TRBD1. The CDR3 runs 15 residues. From germline, CDR1 is SGHVS and CDR2 FNYEAQ. J gave up 0 bases and V 1 base, and 2 bases lay outside the gene matches. The CDR3 loop reads CASSLGQGISYEQYF. The CDR3 region has the DNA TGTGCCAGCAGCTTAGGACAGGGGATCTCCTACGAGCAGTACTTC.

CDR3 residues: CASSRKSDEQFF. In DNA, the CDR3 is TGTGCCAGCAGCCGGAAGAGCGATGAGCAGTTCTTC. The chain uses TRBV5-4 and TRBJ2-1; D unclear. Trimming took off 4 bases at V and 8 bases at J, with 10 bases between the two ends. CDR3 length: 12 residues. CDR1 and CDR2 from the germline V gene are SGHNT and YYREEE (reference sequence).

This clone was seen only once. The chain couples TRBV6-6 to TRBJ1-2; TRBD1 matches 7 bases. Trimming removed 8 bases from V and 2 bases from J; junction bases left unmatched: 8. Germline assignment: CDR1 MNHNY and CDR2 SVGAGI (reference sequence). CDR3 length equals 14 residues. For the CDR3, the DNA is TGTGCCAGCGTACACCCGACAGGGAACTATGGCTACACCTTC. It codes for CASVHPTGNYGYTF.

The CDR3 DNA follows: TGTGCCAGCAGTGGACAGGCCTATGGCTACACCTTC. Its translation: CASSGQAYGYTF. V is TRBV2 and J is TRBJ1-2; tentatively, D is TRBD1 (6 bases). The germline V gene has CDR1 SNHLY and CDR2 FYNNEI. The ends were cut back, 4 bases at V and 4 bases at J, with 7 bases in the middle. CDR3 length equals 12 residues.

J is TRBJ2-7 and V is TRBV6-1; TRBD2 matches at 7 bases. Germline values: CDR1 MNHNS, CDR2 SASEGT. The CDR3 has 15 amino acids. The J segment lost 4 bases and the V segment lost 1 base, leaving 7 bases of the junction unmatched. CDR3 sequence (DNA): TGTGCCAGCAGTGAAGGGACTAGTCAGGGTTACGAGCAGTACTTC. This gives the protein CASSEGTSQGYEQYF.

V usage is TRBV5-6 and J usage is TRBJ1-1; D uncertain. Germline values: CDR1 SGHDT, CDR2 YYEEEE. This CDR3 comprises 15 residues. V was trimmed by 2 bases and J by 4 bases, leaving 15 bases between them. CDR3 region: CASSFPILGSTEAFF. Here the CDR3 DNA reads TGTGCCAGCAGCTTCCCCATCCTCGGGAGCACTGAAGCTTTCTTT.

The chain carries TRBV5-1 and TRBJ1-3; D possibly corresponds to TRBD1 (5 bases). From germline, CDR1 is SGHRS and CDR2 YFSETQ. There are 16 residues in the CDR3. The ends were cut back, 0 bases at V and 1 base at J, with 11 bases in the middle. The CDR3 DNA sequence: TGCGCCAGCAGCTTGGTAGGCAGGGCGTCTGGAAACACCATATATTTT. Amino acids: CASSLVGRASGNTIYF.

This clone was counted once. The chain has TRBV28 and TRBJ2-3; 7 bases are a match to TRBD1. The CDR3 spans 15 residues. The V gene end was trimmed by 4 bases and the J gene end by 0 bases; junction bases not matched to a gene: 4. Germline V gene lookup returns CDR1 MDHEN and CDR2 SYDVKM. Here the CDR3 DNA reads TGTGCCAGCAGTTCGACAGGGTCTAGCACAGATACGCAGTATTTT. It specifies CASSSTGSSTDTQYF.

This chain joins TRBV19 and TRBJ1-5; TRBD1 agrees at 8 bases. V shed 5 bases and J 4 bases; nucleotides not matched to a gene: 7. The CDR3 is made up of 15 amino acids. The V gene's germline CDR1 is LNHDA and CDR2 SQIVND (reference sequence). CDR3 sequence: CASSRGQGANQPQHF. Written as DNA, the CDR3 is TGTGCCAGTAGTCGCGGACAGGGAGCGAATCAGCCCCAGCATTTT. The full variable domain, in which reference TRBV19 and TRBJ1-5 provide the parts outside the CDR3, is DGGITQSPKYLFRKEGQNVTLSCEQNLNHDAMYWYRQDPGQGLRLIYYSQIVNDFQKGDIAEGYSVSREKKESFPLTVTSAQKNPTAFYLCASSRGQGANQPQHFGDGTRLSIL.

In this sample, this clone turned up once. V and J are TRBV30 and TRBJ1-5; weak D call: TRBD1 (5 bases). CDR3 length equals 15 residues. The germline gives CDR1 GTSNPN, CDR2 SVGIG (reference sequence). V was pared by 2 bases and J by 6 bases, with 17 bases between. The CDR3 DNA sequence: TGTGCCTGGAGTTGGGCCAGTAATAGGGGTCAGCCCCAGCATTTT. It translates to CAWSWASNRGQPQHF.